This is a list of T cell receptor beta chains from one sample in a study of T-cell memory formation after mild COVID-19. TCRdb re-called the 5' RACE reads with MiXCR, one entry per CDR3 protein. This table holds about 360,000 distinct CDR3 sequences, under 15% found once. Sequencing was carried out using PBMCs or a T cell subset sorted from them (not recorded which). These receptors came from a man between 18 and 29 years old who had mild COVID-19 (a few samples of this study predate the infection). Cell type and time point are not known. Each CDR3 is given with its conserved first and last residue. D genes are given only for firm matches. Not all rows give a size; the values are once, few, many and, for expanded clones, a class.

V: TRBV18; J: TRBJ2-7; D: .; size: few; CDR3: CASSPARKGARPFEQYF; DNA: TGTGCCAGCTCACCAGCGCGGAAAGGCGCTAGACCCTTCGAGCAGTACTTC
V: TRBV25-1; J: TRBJ1-2; D: TRBD1; size: few; CDR3: CASSRGTGEVWGYTF; DNA: TGTGCCAGCAGTAGAGGGACAGGGGAGGTGTGGGGCTACACCTTC
V: TRBV29-1; J: TRBJ1-2; D: .; size: few; CDR3: CSVTTAPNYGYTF; DNA: TGCAGCGTTACGACAGCTCCTAACTATGGCTACACCTTC
V: TRBV7-9; J: TRBJ1-2; D: .; size: .; CDR3: CASSRYGYTF; DNA: TGTGCCAGCAGCCGTTATGGCTACACCTTC
V: TRBV5-4; J: TRBJ2-1; D: TRBD1; size: .; CDR3: CASSKAGQGPNEQFF; DNA: TGTGCCAGCAGCAAGGCGGGACAGGGGCCCAATGAGCAGTTCTTC
V: TRBV7-9; J: TRBJ1-2; D: TRBD1; size: .; CDR3: CASSSRQGAFYGYTF; DNA: TGTGCCAGCAGCTCGAGACAGGGGGCGTTCTATGGCTACACCTTC
V: TRBV19; J: TRBJ2-3; D: .; size: few; CDR3: CASSRMGDTQYF; DNA: TGTGCCAGTAGCCGGATGGGGGATACGCAGTATTTT
V: TRBV11-2; J: TRBJ1-1; D: .; size: .; CDR3: CASSWLQGNTEAFF; DNA: TGTGCCAGCAGCTGGCTCCAGGGAAACACTGAAGCTTTCTTT
V: TRBV12-3/TRBV12-4; J: TRBJ2-5; D: .; size: .; CDR3: CASSRGGRAETQYF; DNA: TGTGCCAGCAGCCGGGGCGGGCGAGCGGAGACCCAGTACTTC
V: TRBV7-2; J: TRBJ1-5; D: TRBD1; size: .; CDR3: CASSLQGAFGNQPQHF; DNA: TGTGCCAGCAGCTTACAGGGGGCCTTCGGGAATCAGCCCCAGCATTTT
V: TRBV6-6; J: TRBJ2-3; D: TRBD1; size: .; CDR3: CASTVPGQGYSTDTQYF; DNA: TGTGCCAGCACCGTGCCGGGACAGGGATATAGCACAGATACGCAGTATTTT
V: TRBV7-9; J: TRBJ2-4; D: .; size: few; CDR3: CASSLGVGRVKNIQYF; DNA: TGTGCCAGCAGCTTAGGGGTCGGCAGGGTCAAAAACATTCAGTACTTC
V: TRBV5-1; J: TRBJ2-3; D: .; size: few; CDR3: CASEITTGTDTQYF; DNA: TGCGCCAGCGAAATAACGACCGGCACAGATACGCAGTATTTT
V: TRBV10-2; J: TRBJ1-1; D: .; size: few; CDR3: CASMSGGMRKAFF; DNA: TGCGCCAGCATGTCGGGCGGGATGAGAAAAGCTTTCTTT
V: TRBV5-6; J: TRBJ1-3; D: .; size: .; CDR3: CASSPFQGDGNTIYF; DNA: TGTGCCAGCAGCCCTTTTCAGGGAGACGGAAACACCATATATTTT
V: TRBV6-5; J: TRBJ2-3; D: .; size: few; CDR3: CASSQDARGDTQYF; DNA: TGTGCCAGCAGCCAGGACGCTAGGGGGGATACGCAGTATTTT
V: TRBV7-2; J: TRBJ1-4; D: .; size: many; CDR3: CASSLTGSTNEKLFF; DNA: TGTGCCAGCAGCTTAACAGGGTCAACTAATGAAAAACTGTTTTTT
V: TRBV12-3/TRBV12-4; J: TRBJ1-2; D: .; size: .; CDR3: CASSPIGRPGYTF; DNA: TGTGCCAGCAGTCCAATAGGACGTCCGGGCTACACCTTC
V: TRBV20-1; J: TRBJ2-2; D: .; size: few; CDR3: CSARGGPNTGELFF; DNA: TGCAGTGCTAGAGGGGGGCCAAACACCGGGGAGCTGTTTTTT
V: TRBV7-9; J: TRBJ2-6; D: TRBD1; size: .; CDR3: CASSWRDRQPGANVLTF; DNA: TGTGCCAGCAGCTGGCGGGACAGGCAGCCTGGGGCCAACGTCCTGACTTTC
V: TRBV12-2; J: TRBJ2-6; D: .; size: .; CDR3: CASRFGTGGSGANVLTF; DNA: TGTGCAAGTCGCTTCGGGACAGGGGGATCTGGGGCCAACGTCCTGACTTTC
V: TRBV9; J: TRBJ2-7; D: .; size: .; CDR3: CASSPGTALVEQYF; DNA: TGTGCCAGCAGCCCCGGGACCGCCTTGGTTGAGCAGTACTTC
V: TRBV6-2/TRBV6-3; J: TRBJ2-7; D: .; size: .; CDR3: CASRPPGTLNSYEQYF; DNA: TGTGCCAGCAGGCCTCCCGGGACTCTCAACTCCTACGAGCAGTACTTC
V: TRBV7-2; J: TRBJ1-2; D: .; size: .; CDR3: CASSLSRRDYGYTF; DNA: TGTGCCAGCAGCTTAAGTAGGCGGGACTATGGCTACACCTTC
V: TRBV20-1; J: TRBJ1-3; D: .; size: few; CDR3: CSARRPSGNTIYF; DNA: TGCAGTGCTAGAAGACCATCTGGAAACACCATATATTTT
V: TRBV5-1; J: TRBJ2-3; D: .; size: once; CDR3: CASSLDQAAQYF; DNA: TGCGCCAGCAGCTTGGATCAGGCCGCGCAGTATTTT
V: TRBV6-6; J: TRBJ1-5; D: .; size: .; CDR3: CASSTREYSNQPQHF; DNA: TGTGCCAGCAGCACCAGGGAGTATAGCAATCAGCCCCAGCATTTT
V: TRBV6-5; J: TRBJ1-4; D: TRBD1; size: .; CDR3: CASRQTGAGGEKLFF; DNA: TGTGCCAGCAGGCAGACAGGGGCTGGTGGTGAAAAACTGTTTTTT
V: TRBV4-3; J: TRBJ2-5; D: TRBD2; size: few; CDR3: CASSQDRSTSGETQYF; DNA: TGCGCCAGCAGCCAGGACAGATCGACTAGCGGAGAGACCCAGTACTTC
V: TRBV6-1; J: TRBJ1-5; D: .; size: few; CDR3: CASSQTTSGQPQHF; DNA: TGTGCCAGCAGTCAAACGACTTCTGGGCAGCCCCAGCATTTT
V: TRBV12-3/TRBV12-4; J: TRBJ2-6; D: TRBD1; size: few; CDR3: CASSQRTGSSGANVLTF; DNA: TGTGCCAGCAGCCAAAGGACAGGGAGCTCTGGGGCCAACGTCCTGACTTTC
V: TRBV24-1; J: TRBJ1-5; D: .; size: .; CDR3: CATSGSNQPQHF; DNA: TGTGCCACCAGTGGGTCCAATCAGCCCCAGCATTTT
V: TRBV5-1; J: TRBJ2-5; D: .; size: many; CDR3: CASILVAGKEETQYF; DNA: .
V: TRBV12-3/TRBV12-4; J: TRBJ2-5; D: .; size: .; CDR3: CASSNNKGVETQYF; DNA: TGTGCCAGCAGTAACAACAAGGGGGTAGAGACCCAGTACTTC
V: TRBV5-5; J: TRBJ2-2; D: .; size: .; CDR3: CASSLGGLAGELFF; DNA: TGTGCCAGCAGCTTGGGGGGGCTGGCCGGGGAGCTGTTTTTT
V: TRBV6-6; J: TRBJ1-5; D: .; size: .; CDR3: CASGDSHGNQPQHF; DNA: TGTGCCAGCGGGGACTCTCACGGCAATCAGCCCCAGCATTTT
V: TRBV20-1; J: TRBJ1-5; D: TRBD1; size: many; CDR3: CSVKGTGESLNQPQHF; DNA: TGCAGTGTAAAAGGGACAGGGGAGTCCCTCAATCAGCCCCAGCATTTT
V: TRBV6-2/TRBV6-3; J: TRBJ2-5; D: .; size: .; CDR3: CASSYTRGGETQYF; DNA: TGTGCCAGCAGTTACACCCGGGGAGGTGAGACCCAGTACTTC
V: TRBV14; J: TRBJ2-7; D: TRBD1; size: few; CDR3: CASSPRGNHEQYF; DNA: TGTGCCAGCAGCCCCAGGGGGAACCACGAGCAGTACTTC
V: TRBV7-8; J: TRBJ2-2; D: .; size: few; CDR3: CASSRNTGSGELFF; DNA: TGTGCCAGCAGCCGAAATACAGGGTCGGGGGAGCTGTTTTTT
V: TRBV18; J: TRBJ2-3; D: .; size: many; CDR3: CASSPPSDTQYF; DNA: TGTGCCAGCTCACCACCGTCAGATACGCAGTATTTT
V: TRBV20-1; J: TRBJ1-5; D: .; size: few; CDR3: CSARGGGLVNQPQHF; DNA: TGCAGTGCTAGGGGCGGGGGGCTTGTCAATCAGCCCCAGCATTTT
V: TRBV12-3/TRBV12-4; J: TRBJ1-4; D: TRBD1; size: once; CDR3: CASRQDRGRFGEELFF; DNA: TGTGCCAGCAGACAGGACAGGGGGCGCTTCGGTGAAGAACTGTTTTTT
V: TRBV2; J: TRBJ2-1; D: TRBD1; size: many; CDR3: CASAKQGAVSGEQFF; DNA: TGTGCCAGCGCAAAACAGGGGGCCGTTTCTGGGGAGCAGTTCTTC
V: TRBV20-1; J: TRBJ2-5; D: TRBD2; size: many; CDR3: CSATGGQETQYF; DNA: TGCAGTGCCACGGGGGGGCAAGAGACCCAGTACTTC
V: TRBV2; J: TRBJ2-7; D: TRBD2; size: .; CDR3: CAGAGDYEQYF; DNA: TGTGCCGGCGCGGGAGATTACGAGCAGTACTTC
V: TRBV6-2/TRBV6-3; J: TRBJ2-6; D: .; size: many; CDR3: CASSYSPHVLTF; DNA: TGTGCCAGCAGTTACTCTCCCCACGTCCTGACTTTC
V: TRBV7-9; J: TRBJ2-2; D: .; size: few; CDR3: CASSLEAGVGYAGELFF; DNA: TGTGCCAGCAGCTTAGAGGCAGGCGTAGGGTACGCCGGGGAGCTGTTTTTT
V: TRBV6-4; J: TRBJ2-2; D: TRBD1; size: many; CDR3: CASSQGQLTGELFF; DNA: TGTGCCAGCAGTCAGGGACAGCTCACCGGGGAGCTGTTTTTT
V: TRBV30; J: TRBJ2-3; D: TRBD1; size: few; CDR3: CASTGGSTDTQYF; DNA: TGTGCCTCCACAGGGGGGAGCACAGATACGCAGTATTTT
V: TRBV14; J: TRBJ2-5; D: TRBD1; size: few; CDR3: CASSQEGVGTGRFTYQETQYF; DNA: TGTGCCAGCAGCCAAGAAGGGGTGGGGACAGGCCGATTCACGTACCAAGAGACCCAGTACTTC
V: TRBV20-1; J: TRBJ2-5; D: .; size: .; CDR3: CSAVVRGKTQYF; DNA: TGCAGTGCCGTTGTCCGGGGGAAGACCCAGTACTTC
V: TRBV5-6; J: TRBJ1-5; D: .; size: .; CDR3: CASSLAVRGPQPQHF; DNA: TGTGCCAGCAGCTTGGCAGTGCGAGGCCCTCAGCCCCAGCATTTT
V: TRBV29-1; J: TRBJ1-2; D: .; size: .; CDR3: CSVQGWYGYTF; DNA: TGCAGCGTTCAGGGTTGGTATGGCTACACCTTC
V: TRBV7-2; J: TRBJ2-3; D: .; size: many; CDR3: CSSTWGPTDTQYF; DNA: TGTTCCAGCACTTGGGGGCCCACAGATACGCAGTATTTT
V: TRBV7-2; J: TRBJ1-2; D: .; size: many; CDR3: CASSLGGGRLGYGYTF; DNA: TGTGCCAGCAGCTTAGGCGGCGGCAGGCTCGGGTATGGCTACACCTTC
V: TRBV27; J: TRBJ2-1; D: .; size: few; CDR3: CAIKKGPLGNEQFF; DNA: TGTGCCATCAAGAAGGGACCGTTGGGCAATGAGCAGTTCTTC